The T cell receptor beta chain under discussion was sequenced for a study of control samples from healthy donors and cancer patients. Assay used: immunoSEQ multiplex PCR; TCRdb lists only in-frame clones, some missing. The table lists over 100,000 clones, under 95% of them singletons. The CDR3 has 11 amino acids. The germline V gene encodes CDR1 DFQATT and CDR2 SNEGSKA (reference sequence). V was cut by 5 bases and J by 5 bases, with 7 bases left in between. The receptor's source is a woman in her late teens or twenties in good health. The V call is TRBV20-1, the J call TRBJ2-1; weak D call: TRBD2 (5 bases). The sample comprised blood. The CDR3 coding sequence is TGCAGTGCTGAGGAGGACAATGAGCAGTTCTTC. Translation gives CSAEEDNEQFF.